This TCR beta chain derives from a study of T-cell memory formation after mild COVID-19. General study results and limits: Whether day 37 second-wave clones are SARS-CoV-2-specific was not confirmed. CD4+ contracting clones lay mainly in CM and EM, CD8+ ones in EMRA. While clones contracting from day 15 to 85 were balanced between CD4 and CD8, later expanders leaned CD4+.

Regarding this clonotype: The target antigen is unknown.

The 5'RACE method, run with constant-segment primers, produced TCR alpha and TCR beta cDNA libraries (carrying sample barcodes and UMIs). From the 5' RACE reads, TCRdb called clonotypes with MiXCR, one entry per CDR3 protein. The table records 450,000 or so distinct CDR3 sequences, roughly 20% of them present only once. This TCR came from an adult woman who had mild COVID-19 (a few samples of this study predate the infection). Cell type and time point are not known. Sequenced sample: PBMCs or a T cell subset sorted from them (not recorded which).

As DNA, the CDR3 is TGTGCCAGCAGCCCGGGGGTCAGCACTAATGAAAAACTGTTTTTT. Translated, it gives CASSPGVSTNEKLFF. This sequence joins TRBV7-3 and TRBJ1-4; D may be TRBD1 (5 bases). The V end lost 5 bases, the J end lost 2 bases, and 12 bases lay between the germline ends. The CDR3 runs 15 residues. Germline CDR1 and CDR2: SGHTA and FQGTGA.